This T cell receptor (beta chain) was sequenced for a study of blood T cell repertoires in COVID-19. As for the study in general: T cells, B-cell-depleted T cells, or PBMCs provided the cDNA or gDNA that served as material.

The germline CDR1 and CDR2 sequences are SEHNR and FQNEAQ (reference sequence). Trimming took off 7 bases at V and 0 bases at J, with 9 bases between the two ends. This CDR3 region has 13 residues. Sequenced by immunoSEQ multiplex PCR; TCRdb stores in-frame clones only, minus some. This sample has under 45,000 clones, with around 88% found just once. Source material: peripheral blood. This clonotype originated in a woman older than 75 with active or convalescent COVID-19. J is TRBJ1-1 and V is TRBV7-9; D remains unclear. Here the CDR3 DNA reads TGTGCCAGCAATAGACAAATGAACACTGAAGCTTTCTTT. This encodes CASNRQMNTEAFF.